The 22 T cell receptor beta chains listed next were all sequenced from one sample in a study of cytomegalovirus exposure and HLA in healthy donors. Sequenced by immunoSEQ multiplex PCR; TCRdb stores in-frame clones only, minus some. The sample contains 100,000 to 150,000 clones, roughly 93% of which appear only once. Material: PBMCs. These receptors all come from a woman aged 18 to 35 in good health and CMV-seronegative.

This chain connects TRBV5-1 to TRBJ2-7; 8 bases match TRBD1. The J segment lost 6 bases and the V segment lost 2 bases, leaving 1 base of the junction unmatched. The CDR3 covers 12 residues. Germline V gives CDR1 SGHRS, CDR2 YFSETQ. The CDR3, as DNA: TGCGCCAGCAGCTTTCAGGGGGCCGAGCAGTACTTC. It translates to CASSFQGAEQYF.

This chain links TRBV5-6 with TRBJ2-5, with TRBD1 matching 7 bases. V shed 4 bases, J shed 3 bases, and the junction held 3 bases outside the gene matches. In germline, CDR1 is SGHDT, CDR2 YYEEEE. The CDR3 totals 13 residues. The CDR3 coding sequence is TGTGCCAGCAGCCGAGGACAGGAAGAGACCCAGTACTTC. Amino acid sequence: CASSRGQEETQYF.

This clone showed up just once. The rearrangement uses TRBV18 and TRBJ1-1; D ambiguous. The CDR3 sequence is 15 residues long. Trimming shortened V by 4 bases and J by 0 bases, and 12 bases separated the two germline ends. Germline values: CDR1 KGHSH, CDR2 LQKENI. The CDR3 DNA sequence: TGTGCCAGCTCACAATCGGGAGAAATGAACACTGAAGCTTTCTTT. Translated, it gives CASSQSGEMNTEAFF.

This chain joins TRBV5-6 and TRBJ2-7; 9 nucleotides match TRBD1. This CDR3 spans 12 amino acids. Germline V gene data show CDR1 as SGHDT and CDR2 as YYEEEE. With V trimmed by 2 bases and J by 10 bases, 4 bases remained unmatched. For the CDR3, the DNA is TGTGCCAGCAGCTTTACGGACAGGGGACAGTACTTC. It specifies CASSFTDRGQYF.

The chain couples TRBV28 to TRBJ1-4, with TRBD1 matching 7 bases. Trimming cost V 6 bases and J 5 bases; bases outside gene matches: 6. This CDR3 comprises 14 residues. Germline lookup yields CDR1 MDHEN and CDR2 SYDVKM. The CDR3 loop reads CASSSGTENEKLFF. CDR3 in DNA: TGTGCCAGCAGCTCCGGGACAGAGAATGAAAAACTGTTTTTT.

This clone was observed once. The V and J genes are TRBV2 and TRBJ2-3; D is unclear. Germline V lookup: CDR1 SNHLY, CDR2 FYNNEI. This CDR3 comprises 15 residues. Deletions cut 1 base from V and 4 bases from J, with 12 bases between. The CDR3 DNA sequence: TGTGCCAGCAGTGAAGGCGGTGCTCTGTCAGATACGCAGTATTTT. Translation gives CASSEGGALSDTQYF. Variable domain in full (rest from reference TRBV2 and TRBJ2-3): EPEVTQTPSHQVTQMGQEVILRCVPISNHLYFYWYRQILGQKVEFLVSFYNNEISEKSEIFDDQFSVERPDGSNFTLKIRSTKLEDSAMYFCASSEGGALSDTQYFGPGTRLTVL.

The chain uses TRBV27 and TRBJ2-1; 7 bases are a match to TRBD2. V shed 1 base, J shed 4 bases, and the junction held 13 bases outside the gene matches. Germline CDR1 is MNHEY and CDR2 is SMNVEV (reference sequence). The CDR3 has 18 residues. CDR3 in amino acids: CASSLLGSASGRYNEQFF. CDR3 nucleotides: TGTGCCAGCAGTTTATTAGGATCTGCTAGCGGACGGTACAATGAGCAGTTCTTC.

The genes are TRBV9 and TRBJ1-2, with D tentatively TRBD1 (5 bases). V was trimmed by 2 bases and J by 3 bases, leaving 5 bases between them. Germline V gene lookup returns CDR1 SGDLS and CDR2 YYNGEE. This CDR3 spans 12 amino acids. Here the CDR3 reads CASSVTDYGYTF. Here the CDR3 DNA reads TGTGCCAGCAGCGTGACAGACTATGGCTACACCTTC.

The chain recombines TRBV2 with TRBJ1-5; D unresolved. The CDR3 has 14 amino acids. Germline CDR1 is SNHLY and CDR2 is FYNNEI. V was pared by 6 bases and J by 2 bases, with 11 bases between. CDR3 in amino acids: CASRPPGGNQPQHF. In DNA, the CDR3 is TGTGCCAGCAGGCCCCCCGGGGGCAATCAGCCCCAGCATTTT.

V and J are TRBV28 and TRBJ1-2; 7 positions agree with TRBD1. The germline gives CDR1 MDHEN, CDR2 SYDVKM. The CDR3 is 16 residues long. Trimming cost V 5 bases and J 0 bases; bases outside gene matches: 9. In DNA, the CDR3 is TGTGCCAGCAGTCTCTTCCGACAGGGACCTAACTATGGCTACACCTTC. Translated: CASSLFRQGPNYGYTF.

The V and J genes are TRBV19 and TRBJ2-7, with 8 bases identical to TRBD1. The germline V gene has CDR1 LNHDA and CDR2 SQIVND (reference sequence). The CDR3 is 15 amino acids. Trimming removed 4 bases from V and 2 bases from J; junction bases left unmatched: 7. Here the CDR3 reads CASSKGQGLPYEQYF. Written as DNA, the CDR3 is TGTGCCAGTAGTAAAGGACAGGGACTGCCCTACGAGCAGTACTTC.

The genes are TRBV15 and TRBJ2-1; D not certain. Germline V gives CDR1 LNHNV, CDR2 YYDKDF (reference sequence). V was pared by 3 bases and J by 5 bases, with 14 bases between. The CDR3 runs to 15 residues. CDR3 loop: CATSRKFSYNNEQFF. The CDR3 region has the DNA TGTGCCACCAGCAGGAAGTTTAGCTACAACAATGAGCAGTTCTTC.

The chain employs TRBV28 and TRBJ1-5; 7 bases line up with TRBD1. From germline, CDR1 is MDHEN and CDR2 SYDVKM. V lost 2 bases, J lost 4 bases, and 2 bases stayed unmatched. The CDR3 is 14 residues long. DNA of the CDR3: TGTGCCAGCAGTTTAGGGGACAGTAATCAGCCCCAGCATTTT. It codes for CASSLGDSNQPQHF. Full variable domain (missing parts from reference TRBV28 and TRBJ1-5): DVKVTQSSRYLVKRTGEKVFLECVQDMDHENMFWYRQDPGLGLRLIYFSYDVKMKEKGDIPEGYSVSREKKERFSLILESASTNQTSMYLCASSLGDSNQPQHFGDGTRLSIL.

This chain links TRBV27 with TRBJ2-7; the match to TRBD1 covers 8 bases. The CDR3 totals 19 residues. V lost 6 bases and J lost 3; bases outside the gene matches: 22. The germline gives CDR1 MNHEY, CDR2 SMNVEV (reference sequence). The CDR3 nucleotides read TGTGCCAGCAGCACCACCCCTATGACAGGGGATAAACTACACTACGAGCAGTACTTC. Translating it yields CASSTTPMTGDKLHYEQYF.

The chain employs TRBV7-2 and TRBJ1-5; D gene ambiguous. The CDR3 totals 17 residues. Per germline, CDR1 SGHTA and CDR2 FQGNSA. Trimming removed 5 bases from V and 0 bases from J, with 17 bases in between. This CDR3 is CASSPLARGDSNQPQHF. CDR3 coding DNA: TGTGCCAGCAGCCCGCTGGCCAGAGGTGATAGCAATCAGCCCCAGCATTTT.

Remarks on this clone: Other DNA sequences in the sample encode the same CDR3. The chain carries TRBV5-1 and TRBJ2-3; no reliable D call. Deletions cut 0 bases from V and 0 bases from J, with 5 bases between. This CDR3 is built from 14 residues. CDR1 SGHRS and CDR2 YFSETQ come from the germline V gene. CDR3 amino acids: CASSLGSSTDTQYF. In DNA form, the CDR3 reads TGCGCCAGCAGCTTGGGCAGTAGCACAGATACGCAGTATTTT.

The genes are TRBV6-1 and TRBJ2-5; D not certain. The CDR3 has 12 amino acids. Trimming removed 9 bases at V and 3 bases at J, with 11 bases between. Germline loops: CDR1 MNHNS, CDR2 SASEGT. The CDR3 nucleotides read TGTGCCAGAGTCATCGAGGAAGAGACCCAGTACTTC. This sequence encodes CARVIEEETQYF.

The rearrangement joins TRBV6-5 to TRBJ1-5; no clear D. The CDR3 sequence is 14 residues long. Germline values: CDR1 MNHEY, CDR2 SVGAGI. The V end was cut by 6 bases, the J end by 4 bases, with 13 bases between. The CDR3 DNA follows: TGTGCCAGCAGCTCGGAACTAACGAATCAGCCCCAGCATTTT. This sequence encodes CASSSELTNQPQHF.

The V call is TRBV10-2, the J call TRBJ2-2; D is uncertain. Trimming stripped 4 bases from V and 1 base from J, with 7 bases between. Germline CDR1 is WSHSY and CDR2 is SAAADI. The CDR3 is made up of 14 amino acids. CDR3 amino acids: CASSVLLNTGELFF. In DNA form, the CDR3 reads TGCGCCAGCAGTGTACTACTGAACACCGGGGAGCTGTTTTTT.

This chain links TRBV6-1 with TRBJ1-5; TRBD1 matches at 12 bases. Trimming at V came to 4 bases and at J to 0 bases, leaving 7 bases not matched to a gene. Looked up from germline, CDR1 is MNHNS and CDR2 is SASEGT. The CDR3 length is 18 residues. The CDR3 is CASSGGTGGSHSNQPQHF. The CDR3 DNA sequence: TGTGCCAGCAGTGGGGGGACAGGGGGCTCCCATAGCAATCAGCCCCAGCATTTT.

V and J are TRBV5-4 and TRBJ1-4; 10 nucleotides line up with TRBD1. V gave up 4 bases and J gave up 4 bases; unmatched junction bases: 4. This CDR3 is built from 15 residues. Germline CDR1 SGHNT, CDR2 YYREEE (reference sequence). The CDR3 is CASSMGQGFNEKLFF. CDR3 DNA sequence: TGTGCCAGCAGCATGGGACAGGGGTTTAATGAAAAACTGTTTTTT. Together with reference TRBV5-4 and TRBJ1-4, the CDR3 gives the full variable domain: ETGVTQSPTHLIKTRGQQVTLRCSSQSGHNTVSWYQQALGQGPQFIFQYYREEENGRGNFPPRFSGLQFPNYSSELNVNALELDDSALYLCASSMGQGFNEKLFFGSGTQLSVL.

This chain links TRBV16 with TRBJ2-5; tentatively, D is TRBD2 (6 bases). This CDR3 has 13 amino acids. From germline, CDR1 is KGHSY and CDR2 FQNENV. V was clipped by 0 bases and J by 5 bases, with 7 bases between them. The CDR3 reads CASSQSEGETQYF. For the CDR3, the DNA is TGTGCCAGCAGCCAATCGGAGGGGGAGACCCAGTACTTC.